The clone carrying this T cell receptor (beta chain) appeared many times. V was pared by 7 bases and J by 10 bases, with 37 bases of the junction left unmatched. Germline V CDR1 and CDR2: ENHRY, SYGVKD. The CDR3 runs to 24 residues. TCRdb passed the 5' RACE reads through MiXCR, listing each CDR3 protein once. The table includes more than 20,000 distinct CDR3 sequences, about 4.9% detected once. This entry belongs to a study of spatial heterogeneity in lung cancer. Time point reported: sample taken at primary tumor resection. Whole RNA, isolated from tumor, nontumor lung or frozen PBMC, was sequenced without prior sorting.

The source of this sequence is a male donor with early-stage non-small cell lung cancer. The sample here was PBMCs, taken at surgery. The chain links TRBV10-3 to TRBJ2-1; 13 nucleotides align to TRBD2. The CDR3 DNA sequence: TGTGCCATCATGTCCGTGAGGGGTGGTCCTACCCGACCGACTAGCGGGAGGATTGCCTTCGAGCAGTTCTTC. Protein: CAIMSVRGGPTRPTSGRIAFEQFF.